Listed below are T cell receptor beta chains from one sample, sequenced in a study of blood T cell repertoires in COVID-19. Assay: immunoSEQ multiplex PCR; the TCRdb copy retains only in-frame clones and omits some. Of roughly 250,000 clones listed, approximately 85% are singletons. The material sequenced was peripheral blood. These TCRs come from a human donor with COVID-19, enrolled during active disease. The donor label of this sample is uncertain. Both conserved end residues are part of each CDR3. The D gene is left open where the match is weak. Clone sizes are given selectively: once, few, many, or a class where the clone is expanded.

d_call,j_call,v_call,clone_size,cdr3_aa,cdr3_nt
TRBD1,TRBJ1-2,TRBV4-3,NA,CASSQGQQGAAGYTF,TGCGCCAGCAGCCAAGGCCAACAGGGGGCAGCGGGCTACACCTTC
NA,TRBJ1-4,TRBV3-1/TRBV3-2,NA,CASRPGEWSEKLFF,TGTGCCAGCAGACCGGGTGAATGGAGTGAAAAACTGTTTTTT
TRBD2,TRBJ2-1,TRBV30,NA,CAWSVGGSPYNEQFF,TGTGCCTGGAGTGTAGGCGGGAGCCCCTACAATGAGCAGTTCTTC
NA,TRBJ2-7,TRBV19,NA,CASSIRGASSYEQYF,TGTGCCAGTAGTATTCGCGGGGCTAGCTCCTACGAGCAGTACTTC
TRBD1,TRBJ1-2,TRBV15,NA,CATSTLPGQGAPNYGYTF,TGTGCCACCAGCACACTACCGGGACAGGGGGCACCTAACTATGGCTACACCTTC
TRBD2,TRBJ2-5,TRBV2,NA,CASSGPSASGQETQYF,TGTGCCAGCAGTGGCCCCTCGGCTAGCGGCCAAGAGACCCAGTACTTC
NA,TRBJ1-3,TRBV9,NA,CASSVAIDFSGNTIYF,TGTGCCAGCAGCGTAGCCATTGACTTCTCTGGAAACACCATATATTTT
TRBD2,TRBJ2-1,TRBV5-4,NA,CASSLELAYKNEQFF,TGTGCCAGCAGCTTGGAACTAGCGTACAAAAATGAGCAGTTCTTC
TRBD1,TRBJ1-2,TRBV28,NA,CASSTGVTNYGYTF,TGTGCCAGCAGTACAGGGGTAACTAACTATGGCTACACCTTC
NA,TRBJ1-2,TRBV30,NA,CAWTPVGGFGGYTF,TGTGCCTGGACCCCCGTGGGGGGATTTGGTGGCTACACCTTC
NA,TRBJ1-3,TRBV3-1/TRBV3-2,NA,CASSLMRTVRSGNTIYF,TGTGCCAGCAGCCTTATGAGGACAGTCCGCTCTGGAAACACCATATATTTT
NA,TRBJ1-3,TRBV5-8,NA,CASSYVTVVAGNTIYF,TGTGCCAGCAGTTATGTGACTGTCGTCGCTGGAAACACCATATATTTT
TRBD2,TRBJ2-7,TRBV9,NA,CASSDGTSGRQYF,TGTGCCAGCAGCGATGGGACTAGCGGGAGACAGTACTTC
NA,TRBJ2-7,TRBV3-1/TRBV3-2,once,CASSQDLTGSSYEQYF,TGTGCCAGCAGCCAAGATCTAACGGGTAGCTCCTACGAGCAGTACTTC
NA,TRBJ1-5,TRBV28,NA,CASSSPAGFNQPQHF,TGTGCCAGCAGTTCCCCCGCAGGGTTCAATCAGCCCCAGCATTTT
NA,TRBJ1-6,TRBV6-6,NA,CASSYSENSPLHF,TGTGCCAGCAGTTACTCGGAGAATTCACCCCTCCACTTT
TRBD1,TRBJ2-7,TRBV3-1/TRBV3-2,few,CASSPSAGTGERGEQYF,TGTGCCAGCAGCCCAAGCGCCGGGACAGGGGAAAGGGGCGAGCAGTACTTC
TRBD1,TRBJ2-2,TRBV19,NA,CASSIPEGARGELFF,TGTGCCAGTAGTATCCCCGAGGGGGCCCGAGGGGAGCTGTTTTTT
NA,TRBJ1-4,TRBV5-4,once,CASSHSGGSTNEKLFF,TGTGCCAGCAGCCATTCCGGAGGGAGCACTAATGAAAAACTGTTTTTT
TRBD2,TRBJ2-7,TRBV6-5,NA,CASSSRAGSSYEQYF,TGTGCCAGCAGTTCCAGAGCGGGGAGCTCCTACGAGCAGTACTTC
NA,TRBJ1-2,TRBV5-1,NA,CASSFGTANYGYTF,TGCGCCAGCAGCTTTGGAACAGCTAACTATGGCTACACCTTC